Listed below are T cell receptor beta chains from one sample, sequenced in a study of blood T cell repertoires in COVID-19. Clones were sequenced by immunoSEQ multiplex PCR, and TCRdb holds only the in-frame ones, with some missing. This table has 250,000 or so clones, approximately 80% appearing once. The specimen was peripheral blood. Receptors originate from a young man who had recovered from COVID-19. The CDR3 runs from the conserved cysteine through the conserved F or W. Each record gives: D gene, V gene, clone size, J gene, CDR3 DNA, CDR3 protein. D genes are given only for firm matches. The listing skips clone size in some rows; elsewhere it reads once, few, many or a size class.

TRBD1	TRBV28	NA	TRBJ1-2	TGTGCCCTCCCCCAGGACAGGGTGCATGGCTACACCTTC	CALPQDRVHGYTF
NA	TRBV19	NA	TRBJ1-1	TGTGCCAGTACTGGACCGAACAGGGTGAGAACTGAAGCTTTCTTT	CASTGPNRVRTEAFF
TRBD2	TRBV5-4	NA	TRBJ2-5	TGTGCCAGCAGCTTGGGGGCTAGCGGACAAGAGACCCAGTACTTC	CASSLGASGQETQYF
TRBD1	TRBV7-9	few	TRBJ2-7	TGCGCCAGCAGCTTAGAGGGACCTCGGGACAGGACCTACGAGCAGTACTTC	CASSLEGPRDRTYEQYF
NA	TRBV4-2	NA	TRBJ2-5	TGTGCCAGCAGCCAAGATTCGCTAGCGCGAGAGACCCAGTACTTC	CASSQDSLARETQYF
NA	TRBV4-1	NA	TRBJ1-1	TGCGCCAGCAGCCAAGAGCGCTCGCGGAACACTGAAGCTTTCTTT	CASSQERSRNTEAFF
NA	TRBV5-1	NA	TRBJ1-2	TGCGCCAGCAGCTTGGTAGAGGACTATGGCTACACCTTC	CASSLVEDYGYTF
NA	TRBV7-9	NA	TRBJ1-6	TGTGCCAGCAGCCCAGGGCGAGGTTCACCCCTCCACTTT	CASSPGRGSPLHF
TRBD1	TRBV4-1	NA	TRBJ1-5	TGCGCCAGCAGCCCAGGACAGGGGGTTCAGCCCCAGCATTTT	CASSPGQGVQPQHF
NA	TRBV5-1	NA	TRBJ2-7	TGCGCCAGCAGCTCGAGCCGGGACACCTACGAGCAGTACTTC	CASSSSRDTYEQYF
TRBD1	TRBV9	once	TRBJ2-2	TGTGCCAGCAGCGTAGCTACAGGGGGAGACACCGGGGAGCTGTTTTTT	CASSVATGGDTGELFF
NA	TRBV10-1	NA	TRBJ2-2	TGCGCCACCAGGCGGGCCCTGGGAACCGGGGAGCTGTTTTTT	CATRRALGTGELFF
NA	TRBV7-6	NA	TRBJ1-3	TGTGCCAGCAGCTTAACGGGGGGAGGAAACACCATATATTTT	CASSLTGGGNTIYF
TRBD1	TRBV25-1	NA	TRBJ1-1	TGTGCCAGCAGTGAGTCCAGGGGGCGAGGGACTGAAGCTTTCTTT	CASSESRGRGTEAFF
TRBD1	TRBV10-3	few	TRBJ2-2	TGTGCCATAACAGGGGCAAACACCGGGGAGCTGTTTTTT	CAITGANTGELFF
NA	TRBV3-1/TRBV3-2	once	TRBJ1-1	TGTGCCAGCAGCCAAGATGACAGGTCCCCTGAAGCTTTCTTT	CASSQDDRSPEAFF
TRBD1	TRBV23-1	NA	TRBJ2-1	TGCGCCAGCAGTCAGAGGGGGCACTACAATGAGCAGTTCTTC	CASSQRGHYNEQFF
TRBD2	TRBV6-1	NA	TRBJ2-5	TGTGCCACCTTACCGGGGGGGCAACACCAGAAGACCCAGTACTTC	CATLPGGQHQKTQYF
NA	TRBV5-6	NA	TRBJ2-2	TGTGCCAGCAGCCTCATGCGGGTGGCCAGGAACACCGGGGAGCTGTTTTTT	CASSLMRVARNTGELFF
NA	TRBV28	NA	TRBJ2-3	TGTGCCAGCAGTTTAGTCTACAGGGACACAGATACGCAGTATTTT	CASSLVYRDTDTQYF
TRBD1	TRBV5-4	NA	TRBJ2-1	TGTGCCAGCAGCCAAACCACGGGACAGTCCTACAATGAGCAGTTCTTC	CASSQTTGQSYNEQFF
NA	TRBV9	NA	TRBJ2-7	TGTGCCAGCAGCGTATTCGAGACTAGTCCCCTCTACGAGCAGTACTTC	CASSVFETSPLYEQYF
NA	TRBV19	once	TRBJ1-5	TGTGCCAGTAGTATCGGACTTATAGACCACGGAACGTATAGCAATCAGCCCCAGCATTTT	CASSIGLIDHGTYSNQPQHF
TRBD1	TRBV6-1	few	TRBJ1-1	TGTGCCAGCAGTGAAGCCGACAGGGGGCAAACTGAAGCTTTCTTT	CASSEADRGQTEAFF
TRBD1	TRBV5-4	NA	TRBJ2-2	TGTGCCAGCAGCCGTGACAGGGGGCTAATTGCCGGCGGGGAGCTGTTTTTT	CASSRDRGLIAGGELFF
TRBD1	TRBV5-1	NA	TRBJ2-7	TGCGCCAGCAGCGACGGGACAGGGACTTACGAGCAGTACTTC	CASSDGTGTYEQYF
TRBD1	TRBV5-1	few	TRBJ1-1	TGCGCCAGCAGCGAAGGGGACAGGGGAGACGGCACTGAAGCTTTCTTT	CASSEGDRGDGTEAFF
NA	TRBV23-1	NA	TRBJ1-3	TGCGCCGGGCCGGTCGGAAACACCATATATTTT	CAGPVGNTIYF
NA	TRBV21-1	NA	TRBJ1-5	TGTGCCAGCAGCAAAACACAGGGACGGTTACGTGATAGCAATCAGCCCCAGCATTTT	CASSKTQGRLRDSNQPQHF
TRBD1	TRBV19	NA	TRBJ2-2	TGTGCCAGTAGTTCCGGGACAGGGTACACCGGGGAGCTGTTTTTT	CASSSGTGYTGELFF
NA	TRBV27	NA	TRBJ1-5	TGTGCCAGCAGTTACCAGGGTAGGTTTGGTCAGCCCCAGCATTTT	CASSYQGRFGQPQHF
NA	TRBV11-2	NA	TRBJ1-3	TGTGCCAGCAAGGCGACTCTCTCTGGAAACACCATATATTTT	CASKATLSGNTIYF
TRBD1	TRBV19	NA	TRBJ1-4	TGTGCCAGTAGTATAGCGATATCTTCGGACAGGTTTGAAAAACTGTTTTTT	CASSIAISSDRFEKLFF
NA	TRBV6-5	NA	TRBJ1-4	TGTGCCAGCAGTTACAATCAGGGCGAAAAACTGTTTTTT	CASSYNQGEKLFF
TRBD2	TRBV6-5	NA	TRBJ2-5	TGTGCCAGCAGCGACGGACTAGCGGGACGGGAGACCCAGTACTTC	CASSDGLAGRETQYF
TRBD2	TRBV11-1	NA	TRBJ2-1	TGTGCCAGCAGCCCTCGGACTAGCCATGAGCAGTTCTTC	CASSPRTSHEQFF
NA	TRBV5-5	NA	TRBJ1-5	TGTGCCAGCAGCTTAGGGACTTACGAGAATCAGCCCCAGCATTTT	CASSLGTYENQPQHF
TRBD2	TRBV4-2	NA	TRBJ2-1	TGTGCCAGCAGCCAAGACGTGACTAGCGGCTCTAATGAGCAGTTCTTC	CASSQDVTSGSNEQFF
TRBD2	TRBV28	NA	TRBJ2-5	TGTGCCAGCAGTTGGGGGGGGACCCAAGAGACCCAGTACTTC	CASSWGGTQETQYF
NA	TRBV5-1	NA	TRBJ2-3	TGCGCCAGCAGCTTGTCGTCCCGAGATGCAGATACGCAGTATTTT	CASSLSSRDADTQYF
TRBD2	TRBV3-1/TRBV3-2	NA	TRBJ2-5	TGTGCCAGCAGCCACGACCGGGGACTAGCAGATCAAGAGACCCAGTACTTC	CASSHDRGLADQETQYF
NA	TRBV7-8	NA	TRBJ2-7	TGTGCCAGCAGCCTCGGGGGTCCCTACGAGCAGTACTTC	CASSLGGPYEQYF
TRBD2	TRBV6-5	few	TRBJ2-1	TGTGCCAGCAGTTGGACTAGCGGGGGGGGATACAATGAGCAGTTCTTC	CASSWTSGGGYNEQFF
TRBD1	TRBV2	NA	TRBJ1-1	TGTGCCAGCAGTGGACGGACAGGGGGGAGGTATGCTGAAGCTTTCTTT	CASSGRTGGRYAEAFF
NA	TRBV19	NA	TRBJ2-2	TGTGCCAGTTGCGGTCTCTTTAACACCGGGGAGCTGTTTTTT	CASCGLFNTGELFF
NA	TRBV7-9	NA	TRBJ1-1	TGTGCCAGCAGCCAACTCCAGGGAGGCCTGGACACTGAAGCTTTCTTT	CASSQLQGGLDTEAFF
NA	TRBV4-1	NA	TRBJ1-2	TGCGCCAGCAGGGACTATGCGGGGGGCGTTTACGGCTACACCTTC	CASRDYAGGVYGYTF
TRBD2	TRBV7-6	NA	TRBJ2-3	TGTGCCAGCAGCTTAGAATCCCGTTTGGCGGGGGGGACAGATACGCAGTATTTT	CASSLESRLAGGTDTQYF
NA	TRBV6-1	NA	TRBJ1-2	TGTGCCAGCAGTGAAGCTAGGGGGATCGATGGCTACACCTTC	CASSEARGIDGYTF
NA	TRBV7-9	NA	TRBJ1-6	TGTGCCAGCAGCTTGAGGGGTGGGGGGAATTCACCCCTCCACTTT	CASSLRGGGNSPLHF
NA	TRBV10-3	NA	TRBJ2-1	TGTGCCATCAGTGATCGGCGGGGATCGTACAATGAGCAGTTCTTC	CAISDRRGSYNEQFF
NA	TRBV6-5	once	TRBJ1-2	TGTGCCAGCATACTGGGAGGTAGCTATGGCTACACCTTC	CASILGGSYGYTF
NA	TRBV4-2	NA	TRBJ2-7	TGTGCCAGCAGCCAAGATGAGGGGGGGAGCTCCTACGAGCAGTACTTC	CASSQDEGGSSYEQYF
TRBD2	TRBV5-1	NA	TRBJ2-3	TGCGCCAGCAGCTTGGCTCTAGCGGGGGGGAGCACAGATACGCAGTATTTT	CASSLALAGGSTDTQYF
NA	TRBV19	NA	TRBJ2-5	TGTGCCAGTGCGGAGTTGGAGACCCAGTACTTC	CASAELETQYF
NA	TRBV9	NA	TRBJ2-5	TGTGCCAGCAGCGTAACAGGGCGGGAGACCCAGTACTTC	CASSVTGRETQYF
NA	TRBV7-8	NA	TRBJ1-2	TGTGCCAGCAGTGAGGGGGCTAACTATGGCTACACCTTC	CASSEGANYGYTF
TRBD2	TRBV6-5	NA	TRBJ2-5	TGTGCCAGCAGTTACTCGCCAGCGGGGGGCGAAGAGACCCAGTACTTC	CASSYSPAGGEETQYF
TRBD2	TRBV9	NA	TRBJ2-2	TGTGCCAGCTCCCGGGGGGGTAACACCGGGGAGCTGTTTTTT	CASSRGGNTGELFF